This T cell receptor (beta chain) was sequenced for a study of blood T cell repertoires in COVID-19 (dated by TCRdb to the early 2020s). Looking at the study overall: The collaborator samples originated in the United States, Italy and Spain and spanned the acute and convalescent phases of COVID-19. Subjects who had been exposed to COVID-19, were actively infected with it, or had recovered from it provided the deeply sampled blood TCRbeta repertoires that made up the dataset. The material from the prospective study consisted of cDNA or gDNA derived from T cells, B-cell-depleted T cells, or PBMCs. The samples were drawn from the first 160 participants of the ongoing ImmuneRACE study and from some 1,300 subjects provided by 6 global collaborators. The repertoires were released in a freely available public database meant as a resource for research on the immune response to SARS-CoV-2. Where available, HLA class I and class II types were obtained from metadata supplied by the sample provider rather than from assay-based typing. Nearly every sample came with metadata listing a de-identified subject ID, COVID-19 status, age in years and sex. Overall study outcomes, separate from this receptor: The amount of clinical and demographic metadata varied by source and participant and was provided uncurated.

Each collaborating institution followed its own protocols to collect whole blood in K2EDTA tubes. For TCRbeta analysis, collaborators shipped samples in one of three forms: frozen whole blood, isolated PBMCs, or DNA extracted from either of those sample types. To note about this clone: The antigen it binds to is not known. Per-base quality was not reported, and no clone a single base away is much larger than it.

Sequences SGHNT (CDR1) and YYREEE (CDR2) are obtained from the germline V gene (reference sequence). Trimming removed 1 base from V and 0 bases from J, leaving 10 bases between the germline ends. CDR3 length: 15 amino acids, cysteine to phenylalanine. Left in the record is the CDR3 DNA by itself, 45 bases read in frame from the first base. TCRbeta CDR3 regions were amplified from genomic DNA by means of the immunoSEQ Assay, a bias-controlled multiplex PCR. Processing in the source paper ran as follows. Within the assay, amplification of reference gene primers was used to estimate how many nucleated cells each sample contained. To quantify the absolute abundance of each unique TCRbeta CDR3 rearrangement, sequence reads were collapsed and filtered. For each sample, productive Simpson clonality was calculated as the square root of Simpson's diversity index over productive rearrangements. As stored in TCRdb, this immuneACCESS dataset retains in-frame rearrangements with V and J assigned. A fraction of the clones does not appear; measured against another copy, unresolved V genes explain less than half of the discrepancy, and the remainder lacks a known reason. V and J calls and clone size come straight from that table; D and trimming were deduced from the DNA. This sample comprises under 40,000 clones, approximately 82% of them detected only once. The ten biggest clones cover roughly 7.5% of the sample.

The TCR sequence derives from an older woman with acute or convalescent COVID-19. The chain links TRBV5-4 with TRBJ1-1, with TRBD1 perhaps the D gene, on 6 matching bases. Material: peripheral blood. The CDR3 region: CASSLTGRMNTEAFF. Here is the DNA: TGTGCCAGCAGCTTGACAGGGCGTATGAACACTGAAGCTTTCTTT.